This is a list of T cell receptor beta chains from one sample in a study of T cell responses to AZD1222 COVID-19 vaccine. Some clones are missing from TCRdb's copy, which holds only in-frame ones; the method was immunoSEQ multiplex PCR. This sample has around 110,000 clones, with around nine tenths found just once. This specimen consisted of peripheral blood, obtained on day 0 of AZD1222 vaccination. These receptors all come from an adult in good health. CDR3s include the opening cysteine and the closing phenylalanine or tryptophan. Fields, in order: V gene, J gene, D gene, clone size, CDR3 protein, CDR3 DNA. The D gene is left open where the match is weak. The size field is filled for only some rows; it gives once, few, many or a size class.

TRBV11-2,TRBJ1-1,.,.,CASSLSRVAFF,TGTGCCAGCAGCTTAAGCAGGGTCGCTTTCTTT
TRBV5-6,TRBJ2-7,.,.,CASSFDLVEQYF,TGTGCCAGCAGCTTCGACTTAGTAGAGCAGTACTTC
TRBV6-4,TRBJ2-3,TRBD2,.,CASSDSGGTDTQYF,TGTGCCAGCAGTGATAGCGGGGGTACAGATACGCAGTATTTT
TRBV6-5,TRBJ2-3,.,.,CASSYLLGGAQDTQYF,TGTGCCAGCAGTTACCTCCTGGGGGGGGCCCAAGATACGCAGTATTTT
TRBV5-4,TRBJ1-1,TRBD1,.,CASSYPKGAVEAFF,TGTGCCAGCAGCTACCCGAAGGGGGCGGTTGAAGCTTTCTTT
TRBV4-3,TRBJ1-2,.,.,CASSQGLGRGPTANYGYTF,TGCGCCAGCAGCCAAGGCCTTGGGAGGGGACCTACAGCTAACTATGGCTACACCTTC
TRBV20-1,TRBJ1-3,TRBD1,once,CSASGQGDPVLSGNTIYF,TGCAGTGCTAGTGGGCAGGGGGACCCCGTCCTCTCTGGAAACACCATATATTTT
TRBV7-9,TRBJ2-7,.,once,CASSLVSGLAYEQYF,TGTGCCAGCAGCTTAGTAAGCGGATTAGCCTACGAGCAGTACTTC
TRBV5-1,TRBJ1-2,.,.,CASGTQNYGYTF,TGCGCCAGCGGGACTCAAAACTATGGCTACACCTTC
TRBV7-2,TRBJ1-6,TRBD1,once,CASSLKAGGLSPLHF,TGTGCCAGCAGCTTAAAAGCAGGGGGCTTGTCACCCCTCCACTTT
TRBV6-4,TRBJ2-2,.,once,CASSEEATGELFF,TGTGCCAGCAGTGAGGAGGCGACCGGGGAGCTGTTTTTT
TRBV19,TRBJ1-5,.,.,CASSSRGQPQHF,TGTGCCAGTAGTTCTCGGGGCCAGCCCCAGCATTTT
TRBV2,TRBJ1-4,.,.,CASNGRGATNEKLFF,TGTGCCAGCAACGGAAGGGGGGCAACTAATGAAAAACTGTTTTTT
TRBV5-5,TRBJ1-2,.,.,CASSLEPGTPPEGYTF,TGTGCCAGCAGCTTGGAACCAGGGACTCCTCCGGAGGGCTACACCTTC
TRBV7-9,TRBJ2-1,.,.,CASSVTWDEQFF,TGTGCCAGCAGCGTTACGTGGGATGAGCAGTTCTTC
TRBV2,TRBJ1-5,.,few,CASGLYNQPQHF,TGTGCCAGCGGGCTCTACAATCAGCCCCAGCATTTT
TRBV4-2,TRBJ2-3,TRBD2,.,CASSQVGGGTYTDTQYF,TGTGCCAGCAGCCAAGTAGGCGGGGGAACCTACACAGATACGCAGTATTTT
TRBV9,TRBJ2-2,TRBD1,.,CASSDRTGPTGELFF,TGTGCCAGCAGCGACAGGACAGGGCCAACCGGGGAGCTGTTTTTT
TRBV4-1,TRBJ1-3,TRBD1,.,CASSHPQGGPSGNTIYF,TGCGCCAGCAGCCACCCTCAGGGGGGGCCCTCTGGAAACACCATATATTTT
TRBV30,TRBJ2-7,TRBD1,.,CAYRGSSYEQYF,TGTGCCTACAGGGGTAGCTCCTACGAGCAGTACTTC
TRBV30,TRBJ1-6,TRBD1,.,CAWGQRQGNSPLHF,TGTGCCTGGGGGCAAAGACAGGGTAATTCACCCCTCCACTTT
TRBV7-2,TRBJ1-4,.,.,CASSPSRGNEKLFF,TGTGCCAGCAGCCCATCCCGGGGTAATGAAAAACTGTTTTTT
TRBV5-4,TRBJ1-1,TRBD1,.,CASSLGDRGYTEAFF,TGTGCCAGCAGCTTGGGGGACAGGGGCTACACTGAAGCTTTCTTT
TRBV15,TRBJ2-7,.,.,CATSREQGYEQYF,TGTGCCACCAGCAGAGAGCAGGGATACGAGCAGTACTTC
TRBV9,TRBJ2-3,.,.,CASSVVSLVTDTQYF,TGTGCCAGCAGCGTAGTGAGTCTAGTCACAGATACGCAGTATTTT
TRBV7-9,TRBJ2-6,.,.,CVFPRSSSGANVLTF,TGTGTCTTCCCTAGATCGTCCTCTGGGGCCAACGTCCTGACTTTC
TRBV7-9,TRBJ2-7,TRBD1,.,CASSLGTGSEQYF,TGTGCCAGCAGCTTAGGGACAGGTAGCGAGCAGTACTTC
TRBV29-1,TRBJ1-2,TRBD1,.,CSVEPGQGASYGYTF,TGCAGCGTTGAACCGGGACAGGGGGCTTCCTATGGCTACACCTTC
TRBV15,TRBJ2-3,.,.,CATSTDLQGERSDTQYF,TGTGCCACCAGCACCGACCTACAGGGAGAGAGGTCAGATACGCAGTATTTT
TRBV13,TRBJ2-7,.,.,CASSRPKRQDPIGEQYF,TGTGCCAGCAGTCGTCCCAAGCGACAGGACCCCATCGGTGAGCAGTACTTC
TRBV5-4,TRBJ2-7,.,.,CASSLGTSEQYF,TGTGCCAGCAGCTTGGGGACAAGCGAGCAGTACTTC
TRBV7-2,TRBJ2-1,.,few,CASSAKQGYNEQFF,TGTGCCAGCAGCGCCAAACAGGGATACAATGAGCAGTTCTTC
TRBV2,TRBJ1-5,TRBD1,.,CASSSGQPPNQPQHF,TGTGCCAGCAGTTCGGGACAGCCACCTAATCAGCCCCAGCATTTT